This T cell receptor (beta chain) originates from a study of T cells in Graves' hyperthyroidism and ophthalmopathy. Study-wide results and limits: In blood, most of the thyroid clonotypes expanded above 0.001 were also present. Ophthalmopathy stood apart from stable hyperthyroidism in a 13 V-J model.

Amplified TCR beta CDR3 regions derived from RNA transcripts. First-round RT-PCR of the TCR CDR3 relied on the HTBI primer set. TCRdb used MiXCR to reprocess the multiplex PCR reads, holding one entry per CDR3 protein. Altogether about 200,000 distinct CDR3 sequences are present, about 16% being singletons, with the ten largest covering about 41%. This clonotype was seen many times. Antigen unknown. With a duration under 2 months, the hyperthyroidism was newly diagnosed in patients aged 18 to 65. Clinical symptoms, serum thyroxine and TRAb, thyroid ultrasound and orbital computed tomography together formed the diagnostic basis. Germline V gene data show CDR1 as LGHDT and CDR2 as YNNKEL (reference sequence). CDR3 size: 14 residues. V lost 3 bases to trimming and J lost 8 bases; unmatched junction nucleotides: 6.

The TCR was taken from a man in his forties or fifties with Graves' hyperthyroidism. This rearrangement joins TRBV3-1 to TRBJ1-5; 8 nucleotides align to TRBD1. Sequences were obtained from blood. The CDR3 here is CASSHGQGGEPQHF. The CDR3 nucleotides read TGTGCCAGCAGCCACGGACAGGGTGGGGAGCCCCAGCATTTT. The entire variable domain, with the rest obtained from reference TRBV3-1 and TRBJ1-5, is as follows: DTAVSQTPKYLVTQMGNDKSIKCEQNLGHDTMYWYKQDSKKFLKIMFSYNNKELIINETVPNRFSPKSPDKAHLNLHINSLELGDSAVYFCASSHGQGGEPQHFGDGTRLSIL.